This entry lists 8 T cell receptor beta chains sequenced from one sample in a study of Graves' ophthalmopathy and Graves' hyperthyroidism. The authors amplified TCR beta CDR3 regions, and they did so from RNA transcripts for repertoire sequencing. First-round RT-PCR used HTBI primers; second-round multiplex PCR followed. TCRdb redid the calling of the multiplex PCR reads with MiXCR, one entry per CDR3 protein. The sample has 650,000 to 800,000 distinct CDR3 sequences; about 40% are singletons. The sample was peripheral blood. The receptors here all came from an adult man with Graves' ophthalmopathy.

The V gene is TRBV7-9, the J gene TRBJ2-3, with TRBD2 matching 10 bases. J was trimmed by 3 bases and V by 5 bases; bases with no gene match: 5. This CDR3 contains 15 residues. Germline CDR1 SEHNR, CDR2 FQNEAQ (reference sequence). The CDR3 loop is CASSPGTSETDTQYF. The CDR3 DNA reads as TGTGCCAGCAGCCCCGGGACTAGCGAGACAGATACGCAGTATTTT.

The CDR3 region is CSGRDGYEQYF. Written as DNA, the CDR3 is TGCAGCGGGAGGGACGGGTACGAGCAGTACTTC. This chain links TRBV29-1 with TRBJ2-7, with D possibly being TRBD2 (6 bases). The germline CDR1 and CDR2 sequences are SQVTM and ANQGSEA. The CDR3 totals 11 residues. V was cut by 7 bases and J by 4 bases, with 11 bases left in between.

In its sample, this clonotype was seen many times. CDR3 nucleotide sequence: TGCGCCAGCTCGTGGCAGGGGCTTATCGCTGGGGCCAACGTCCTGACTTTC. Translating gives CASSWQGLIAGANVLTF. The chain is built from TRBV10-2 and TRBJ2-6, with D possibly TRBD1 on 6 matching bases. Trimming shortened V by 8 bases and J by 2 bases, and 19 bases separated the two germline ends. The CDR3 runs 17 residues. Per germline, CDR1 WSHSY and CDR2 SAAADI.

This clonotype turned up a few times. The J gene is TRBJ1-1, the V gene TRBV12-5, with unresolved D. The V and J ends lost 0 bases and 4 bases respectively, with 9 bases between them. There are 14 residues in the CDR3. Germline values: CDR1 LGHNT, CDR2 FRNRAP. The DNA for the CDR3 is TGTGCTAGTGGTTTGGTGGGAGGAGGCACTGAAGCTTTCTTT. Amino acids: CASGLVGGGTEAFF.

Only a few counts were recorded for this clonotype. The genes are TRBV4-1 and TRBJ1-6; the D is unclear. The CDR3 is 16 residues long. CDR1 and CDR2 from the germline V gene are MGHRA and YSYEKL. Trimming left V 0 bases short and J 7 bases short, with 13 bases between. The CDR3 sequence: CASSQDVRVDNSPLHF. The CDR3, as DNA: TGCGCCAGCAGCCAAGATGTAAGGGTAGACAATTCACCCCTCCACTTT.

The chain couples TRBV12-3 or TRBV12-4 to TRBJ2-7; TRBD2 agrees at 12 bases. The CDR3 length is 17 residues. V lost 3 bases, J lost 0 bases, and 6 bases stayed unmatched. The CDR3 sequence: CASSLDGLAGPSYEQYF. The CDR3, as DNA: TGTGCCAGCAGTTTGGACGGACTAGCGGGGCCCTCCTACGAGCAGTACTTC.

This clonotype was detected a few times. The chain is built from TRBV4-3 and TRBJ1-5; D ambiguous. There are 14 residues in the CDR3. Germline V CDR1 and CDR2: LGHNA, YSLEER. V was trimmed by 3 bases and J by 5 bases, leaving 11 bases between them. The CDR3 here is CASSHFTTDQPQHF. CDR3 nucleotide sequence: TGCGCCAGCAGCCACTTTACGACGGATCAGCCCCAGCATTTT.

The rearrangement joins TRBV24-1 to TRBJ2-1; 8 nucleotides match TRBD2. The length of the CDR3 is 14 residues. V lost 6 bases and J lost 0; bases outside the gene matches: 0. From germline, CDR1 is KGHDR and CDR2 SFDVKD. The CDR3 spells CATSREGSYNEQFF. The CDR3 coding sequence is TGTGCCACCAGTCGGGAGGGCTCCTACAATGAGCAGTTCTTC.